This passage covers 24 T cell receptor beta chains from one sample sequenced in a study of T cells in Graves' hyperthyroidism and ophthalmopathy (dated by TCRdb to about 2019). Library preparation employed multiplex PCR. The sample was run on an Illumina HiSeq 2000. The TCR beta CDR3 regions were amplified from RNA transcripts. The TCR CDR3 was subjected to a first round of RT-PCR using the HTBI primer set and the Qiagen OneStep RT-PCR kit. The public reads were reanalyzed by TCRdb: fastp trimming at Q25, MiXCR alignment, in-frame beta chains only. Every distinct CDR3 protein forms one entry, paired with its most common genes and DNA. The sample profile shows 500,000 to 600,000 distinct CDR3 sequences; 15% to 20% of them were found once. The ten most abundant clones make up 15% to 20% of the sample. The sample taken for sequencing was blood. These receptor sequences come from a woman aged 18-29 years with Graves' hyperthyroidism.

This clonotype was seen ten or more times. CDR3 sequence (DNA): TGCAGTGCTAGACTGTTAGGGGGTACATCCTACGAGCAGTACTTC. Amino acid sequence: CSARLLGGTSYEQYF. The genes are TRBV20-1 and TRBJ2-7, with D possibly being TRBD1 (6 bases). Germline V gene lookup returns CDR1 DFQATT and CDR2 SNEGSKA (reference sequence). CDR3 length: 15 residues. The V end lost 2 bases, the J end lost 1 base, and 15 bases lay between the germline ends.

Points on this clonotype: Compared with germline, one end of the junction differs, possibly owing to a read error. The V and J genes are TRBV5-6 and TRBJ2-3; tentatively, D is TRBD1 (6 bases). Germline V gene sequence: CDR1 SGHDT, CDR2 YYEEEE. CDR3 size: 14 residues. CDR3 bases: TGTGCCAACAGCCCCCCGGGACATCCTAATACGCAGTATTTT. Translation gives CANSPPGHPNTQYF.

This clonotype was seen many times. J is TRBJ2-1 and V is TRBV24-1, with D possibly being TRBD2 (5 bases). This CDR3 contains 16 residues. V was shortened by 1 base and J by 7 bases, with 16 bases between the two germline ends. Germline CDR1 and CDR2: KGHDR and SFDVKD. The CDR3 loop reads CATSDFAGGRGNEQFF. The CDR3 DNA follows: TGTGCCACCAGTGATTTTGCCGGAGGTCGAGGGAATGAGCAGTTCTTC.

V and J are TRBV7-3 and TRBJ1-6; D is possibly TRBD1 (5 bases). V gave up 6 bases and J gave up 8 bases, with 11 bases separating them. Germline assignment: CDR1 SGHTA and CDR2 FQGTGA. The CDR3 consists of 13 residues. The CDR3 is CASSLVGDSPLHF. CDR3 nucleotide sequence: TGTGCCAGCAGTCTTGTGGGGGATTCACCCCTCCACTTT.

This clonotype was counted ten times or more. The chain joins TRBV20-1 to TRBJ1-2; D is perhaps TRBD1 (5 bases). Trimming took off 5 bases at V and 4 bases at J, with 8 bases between the two ends. Per germline, CDR1 DFQATT and CDR2 SNEGSKA (reference sequence). The CDR3 is 11 residues long. In nucleotides, the CDR3 is TGCAGTGCTGGGGACGGCTATGGCTACACCTTC. Its translation: CSAGDGYGYTF.

This clonotype has just one count. This chain uses TRBV18 with TRBJ2-2; TRBD2 aligns across 10 bases. The CDR3 consists of 18 residues. Germline V gene lookup returns CDR1 KGHSH and CDR2 LQKENI. Trimming took 3 bases from V and 2 from J; bases not matched to a gene: 9. CDR3 loop: CASSPRSLAGANTGELFF. The CDR3 bases are TGTGCCAGCTCACCGCGGTCGCTAGCGGGAGCAAACACCGGGGAGCTGTTTTTT.

This chain uses TRBV7-9 with TRBJ2-2, with D perhaps assigned TRBD1 or TRBD2 (5 bases each). V shed 3 bases and J shed 3 bases, with 11 bases lying between them. The CDR3 is made up of 15 amino acids. The germline V gene has CDR1 SEHNR and CDR2 FQNEAQ (reference sequence). Here the CDR3 DNA reads TGTGCCAGCAGCTTGCTGGGACCGGACACCGGGGAGCTGTTTTTT. Encoded protein: CASSLLGPDTGELFF.

The sample holds many counts of this clonotype. The J gene is TRBJ2-3, the V gene TRBV10-1; 8 bases match TRBD1. The CDR3 is made up of 13 amino acids. The germline gives CDR1 WNHNN, CDR2 SYGVQD (reference sequence). The V and J ends lost 2 bases and 5 bases, in that order; junction bases with no gene match: 0. Here the CDR3 reads CASSEGTGDTQYF. CDR3 DNA sequence: TGCGCCAGCAGTGAGGGGACAGGAGATACGCAGTATTTT.

This clonotype was detected a few times. The J gene is TRBJ1-1, the V gene TRBV20-1; D is unresolved. CDR3 length equals 12 residues. Germline CDR1 and CDR2: DFQATT and SNEGSKA (reference sequence). The germline V and J ends were trimmed by 6 bases and 4 bases, with 12 bases remaining between them. The CDR3 spells CSAGVVGTEAFF. The CDR3 DNA reads TGCAGTGCCGGGGTTGTGGGCACTGAAGCTTTCTTT.

This clonotype has ten or more counts. The chain couples TRBV12-3 or TRBV12-4 to TRBJ1-1, with D tentatively TRBD1 (5 bases). The ends were cut back, 6 bases at V and 8 bases at J, with 13 bases in the middle. The CDR3 has 12 amino acids. CDR3 protein: CASRQGASEAFF. CDR3 bases: TGTGCCAGCAGGCAGGGAGCTTCCGAAGCTTTCTTT.

This clonotype occurred a few times. This chain joins TRBV4-3 and TRBJ2-5, with D possibly matching TRBD2 (6 bases). This CDR3 has 17 amino acids. In germline, CDR1 is LGHNA, CDR2 YSLEER. The V end lost 1 base, the J end lost 2 bases, and 17 bases lay between the germline ends. CDR3 DNA sequence: TGCGCCAGCAGCCAAGGAGTCTACGGGGGATCACAAGAGACCCAGTACTTC. This codes for CASSQGVYGGSQETQYF.

This clonotype showed up just a few times. The chain is built from TRBV18 and TRBJ1-1; no definite D call. V lost 3 bases, J lost 6 bases, and 14 bases lay in between. The CDR3 extends over 14 amino acids. Germline CDR1 and CDR2: KGHSH and LQKENI. The CDR3 sequence: CASSPLVLEAEAFF. CDR3 in DNA: TGTGCCAGCTCACCTTTAGTTTTAGAGGCTGAAGCTTTCTTT.

The CDR3 is CASSPPDSGRTDTQYF. CDR3 coding DNA: TGCGCCAGCAGCCCCCCCGATAGCGGGAGGACAGATACGCAGTATTTT. The gene calls are TRBV5-1 and TRBJ2-3, with 10 bases identical to TRBD2. Germline trimming cut 4 bases from V and 3 bases from J; bases unmatched to any gene: 8. This CDR3 region has 16 residues. The germline V gene encodes CDR1 SGHRS and CDR2 YFSETQ.

This clonotype was seen many times. This chain joins TRBV7-3 and TRBJ2-3; 10 positions match TRBD2. With V trimmed by 5 bases and J by 3 bases, 5 bases remained unmatched. This CDR3 is 15 amino acids long. In germline, CDR1 is SGHTA, CDR2 FQGTGA. DNA for the CDR3: TGTGCCAGCAGCCTTAGCGGGGGGTGGACAGATACGCAGTATTTT. Translation gives CASSLSGGWTDTQYF.

This clonotype was observed a few times. The J gene is TRBJ2-3, the V gene TRBV29-1, with 7 bases that match TRBD2. V trimming: 5 bases; J trimming: 1 base; junction bases outside the gene matches: 9. There are 15 residues in the CDR3. Germline assignment: CDR1 SQVTM and CDR2 ANQGSEA. In nucleotides, the CDR3 is TGCAGCGTTCCTCCCCCGGGGAGGGGCACAGATACGCAGTATTTT. It codes for CSVPPPGRGTDTQYF.

This clonotype showed up just a few times. CDR3: CASSVALPNDQGPQHF. The DNA of the CDR3 is TGTGCCAGCAGCGTAGCCCTTCCCAATGACCAGGGGCCCCAGCATTTT. J is TRBJ1-5 and V is TRBV9; D is possibly TRBD1 (5 bases). Germline-derived CDR1 and CDR2 are SGDLS and YYNGEE. V was shortened by 0 bases and J by 9 bases, with 19 bases between the two germline ends. The CDR3 consists of 16 residues.

This clonotype was seen repeatedly, ten times or more. V and J are TRBV11-3 and TRBJ2-3, with D possibly matching TRBD2 (5 bases). Trimming removed 5 bases from V and 6 bases from J, with 15 bases in between. Germline CDR1 SGHNT, CDR2 YENEEA. This CDR3 spans 14 amino acids. The chain's CDR3 is CASSPDPSGDTQYF. The CDR3 DNA reads as TGTGCCAGCAGCCCAGATCCTTCGGGGGATACGCAGTATTTT.

J is TRBJ2-7 and V is TRBV11-3, with a weak D call TRBD2 (5 bases). From germline, CDR1 is SGHNT and CDR2 YENEEA. The ends were cut back, 0 bases at V and 0 bases at J, with 9 bases in the middle. This CDR3 is 15 amino acids long. CDR3 in amino acids: CASSLDWRSSYEQYF. CDR3 coding DNA: TGTGCCAGCAGCTTAGATTGGAGGAGCTCCTACGAGCAGTACTTC.

This clonotype was seen ten or more times. The chain has TRBV5-8 and TRBJ2-5; possible D gene TRBD2, 5 bases. The CDR3 totals 16 residues. Germline V gives CDR1 SGHTS, CDR2 YDEGEE. V was pared by 4 bases and J by 5 bases, with 21 bases between. The CDR3 DNA reads as TGTGCCAGCAGCCTTCCAACCGGGCCTCGAGGGGAGACCCAGTACTTC. This sequence encodes CASSLPTGPRGETQYF.

The sample holds a few counts of this clonotype. This chain joins TRBV14 and TRBJ1-1, with D hard to call. CDR1 SGHDN and CDR2 FVKESK come from the germline V gene. The CDR3 runs to 14 residues. V lost 0 bases and J 0 bases, leaving 5 bases between the germline ends. Here the CDR3 DNA reads TGTGCCAGCAGCCAAGATTCTGTGAACACTGAAGCTTTCTTT. Its translation is CASSQDSVNTEAFF.

This clonotype was counted between two and nine times. The chain employs TRBV9 and TRBJ2-7, with TRBD2 identical over 11 bases. The CDR3 has 15 residues. Germline-derived CDR1 and CDR2 are SGDLS and YYNGEE. V was clipped by 3 bases and J by 5 bases; unmatched bases: 7. This CDR3 reads CASSDTSGSFNEQYF. Here the CDR3 DNA reads TGTGCCAGCAGCGACACTAGCGGGAGTTTCAACGAGCAGTACTTC.

J is TRBJ2-7 and V is TRBV4-1, with 10 bases aligning to TRBD1. CDR3 length: 15 amino acids. The trim removed 3 bases at V and 3 bases at J, leaving 5 bases unmatched. Germline V gene sequence: CDR1 MGHRA, CDR2 YSYEKL. Here the CDR3 reads CASSHLGTGDYEQYF. In nucleotides, the CDR3 is TGCGCCAGCAGCCACCTCGGGACAGGGGACTACGAGCAGTACTTC.

This clonotype has ten or more counts. The V gene is TRBV20-1, the J gene TRBJ2-3, with 11 bases identical to TRBD2. From germline, CDR1 is DFQATT and CDR2 SNEGSKA (reference sequence). J gave up 2 bases and V 6 bases, and 4 bases lay outside the gene matches. CDR3 length: 14 residues. The CDR3 is CSALSGGDTDTQYF. CDR3 bases: TGCAGTGCCCTTAGCGGGGGGGACACAGATACGCAGTATTTT.

This clonotype has more than one count but fewer than ten. This CDR3 is CAWSVWGGHEQFF. The CDR3 bases are TGTGCCTGGAGTGTATGGGGGGGGCATGAGCAGTTCTTC. This chain links TRBV30 with TRBJ2-1; D possibly corresponds to TRBD2 (7 bases). There are 13 residues in the CDR3. Germline V gene sequence: CDR1 GTSNPN, CDR2 SVGIG (reference sequence). Between the trimmed V and J ends, which lost 0 bases and 8 bases, there was a span of 11 bases. Combining the CDR3 with reference TRBV30 and TRBJ2-1 gives the whole variable domain SQTIHQWPATLVQPVGSPLSLECTVEGTSNPNLYWYRQAAGRGLQLLFYSVGIGQISSEVPQNLSASRPQDRQFILSSKKLLLSDSGFYLCAWSVWGGHEQFFGPGTRLTVL.